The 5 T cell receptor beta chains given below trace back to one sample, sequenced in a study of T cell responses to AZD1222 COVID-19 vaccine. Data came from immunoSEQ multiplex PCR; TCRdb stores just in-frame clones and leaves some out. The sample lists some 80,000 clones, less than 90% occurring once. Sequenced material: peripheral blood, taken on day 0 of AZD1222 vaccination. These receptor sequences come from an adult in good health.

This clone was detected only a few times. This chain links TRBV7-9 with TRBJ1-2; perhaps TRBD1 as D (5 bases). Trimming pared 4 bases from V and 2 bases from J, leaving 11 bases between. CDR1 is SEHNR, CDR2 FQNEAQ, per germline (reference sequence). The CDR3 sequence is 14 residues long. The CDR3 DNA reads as TGTGCCAGCAGCTCCCGGGACGGCAACTATGGCTACACCTTC. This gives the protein CASSSRDGNYGYTF.

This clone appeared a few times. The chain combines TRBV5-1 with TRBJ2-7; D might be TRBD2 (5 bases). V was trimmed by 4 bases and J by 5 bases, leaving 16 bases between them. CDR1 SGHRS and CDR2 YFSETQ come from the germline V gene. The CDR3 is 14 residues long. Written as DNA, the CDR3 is TGCGCCAGCAGCCTCCAGAGGGCGTCGGACGAGCAGTACTTC. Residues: CASSLQRASDEQYF.

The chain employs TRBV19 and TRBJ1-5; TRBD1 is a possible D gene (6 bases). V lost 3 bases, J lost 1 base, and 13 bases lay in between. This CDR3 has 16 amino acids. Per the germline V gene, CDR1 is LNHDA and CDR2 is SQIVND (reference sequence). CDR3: CASSIWEGGSNQPQHF. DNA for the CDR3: TGTGCCAGTAGTATTTGGGAGGGGGGGAGCAATCAGCCCCAGCATTTT.

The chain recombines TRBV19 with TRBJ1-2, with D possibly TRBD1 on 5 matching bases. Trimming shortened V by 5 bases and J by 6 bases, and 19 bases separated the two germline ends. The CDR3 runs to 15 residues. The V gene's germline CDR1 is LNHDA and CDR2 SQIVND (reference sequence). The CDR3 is CASSSPQGGADGYTF. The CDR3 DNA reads TGTGCCAGTAGTTCCCCGCAGGGAGGGGCCGATGGCTACACCTTC.

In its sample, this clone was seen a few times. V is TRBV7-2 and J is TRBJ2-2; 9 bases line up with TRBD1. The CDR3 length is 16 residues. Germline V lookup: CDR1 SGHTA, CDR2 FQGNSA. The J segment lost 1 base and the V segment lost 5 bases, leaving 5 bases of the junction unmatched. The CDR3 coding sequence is TGTGCCAGCAGCCCCACGGGACAGGGGAACACCGGGGAGCTGTTTTTT. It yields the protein CASSPTGQGNTGELFF.